The rows below give T cell receptor beta chains drawn from one sample of a study of blood T cells in healthy people across ages. TCRdb re-called the 5' RACE reads through MiXCR, storing one row per CDR3 protein. This sample has fewer than 950,000 distinct CDR3 sequences, with about 55% found just once. The sequencing input was blood. The receptors were sampled from a man older than 75 in good health. The CDR3 runs from the conserved cysteine through the conserved F or W. The D gene is left open where the match is weak. The size of a clone is reported for some rows only, either as once, few or many, or as a class for expanded clones.

D	V	size	J	CDR3	DNA
NA	TRBV7-2	few	TRBJ2-1	CASSPLFGMGQFF	TGTGCCAGCAGCCCCCTCTTCGGAATGGGGCAGTTCTTC
NA	TRBV29-1	NA	TRBJ2-1	CSVSTRTYNEQFF	TGCAGCGTCTCGACACGAACCTACAATGAGCAGTTCTTC
NA	TRBV20-1	NA	TRBJ2-2	CSARPSTAGELFF	TGCAGTGCTAGACCGAGCACGGCCGGGGAGCTGTTTTTT
NA	TRBV11-2	NA	TRBJ2-7	CASSLDHGQSYEQYF	TGTGCCAGCAGCTTAGATCATGGTCAGAGCTACGAGCAGTACTTC
TRBD2	TRBV12-3/TRBV12-4	NA	TRBJ2-4	CASSFGAGVVKNIQYF	TGTGCCAGCAGTTTTGGGGCGGGAGTTGTCAAAAACATTCAGTACTTC
NA	TRBV20-1	NA	TRBJ2-7	CSASSGEQYF	TGCAGTGCTAGTAGCGGCGAGCAGTACTTC
NA	TRBV10-3	few	TRBJ2-1	CAISDGAPDEQFF	TGTGCCATCAGTGACGGGGCTCCCGATGAGCAGTTCTTC
NA	TRBV25-1	NA	TRBJ1-1	CASTDYGTEAFF	TGTGCCAGCACCGACTATGGCACTGAAGCTTTCTTT
TRBD2	TRBV3-1	NA	TRBJ2-3	CASSQTLAGAGTDTQYF	TGTGCCAGCAGCCAGACATTGGCGGGAGCCGGCACAGATACGCAGTATTTT
NA	TRBV29-1	NA	TRBJ1-2	CSVTGGSGGLGGYTF	TGCAGCGTGACGGGCGGTAGTGGAGGATTAGGGGGCTACACCTTC
NA	TRBV29-1	NA	TRBJ2-7	CSVRIPGSSYEQYF	TGCAGCGTCAGAATACCGGGGTCCTCCTACGAGCAGTACTTC
NA	TRBV9	few	TRBJ2-4	CASSPGGGRVQNIQYF	TGTGCCAGCAGCCCAGGGGGGGGGCGCGTCCAAAACATTCAGTACTTC
TRBD1	TRBV5-4	NA	TRBJ2-1	CASSRLGTGLYEQFF	TGTGCCAGCAGCCGGCTCGGGACAGGGTTGTATGAGCAGTTCTTC
TRBD2	TRBV29-1	NA	TRBJ2-5	CSAGTSGKGGETQYF	TGCAGCGCCGGGACTAGCGGAAAGGGGGGAGAGACCCAGTACTTC
TRBD1	TRBV4-3	NA	TRBJ1-6	CASSQVGTAFNSPLHF	TGCGCCAGCAGCCAAGTTGGGACAGCCTTCAATTCACCCCTCCACTTT
TRBD1	TRBV5-1	NA	TRBJ2-6	CASSPRTGGGSGANVLTF	TGCGCCAGCAGCCCACGGACAGGGGGTGGCTCTGGGGCCAACGTCCTGACTTTC
NA	TRBV2	NA	TRBJ2-3	CASSEAPQSLTDTQYF	TGTGCCAGCAGTGAGGCCCCCCAGAGTCTCACAGATACGCAGTATTTT
NA	TRBV4-1	NA	TRBJ1-2	CASAPSVGGNYGYTF	TGCGCCAGCGCACCGTCGGTCGGGGGCAACTATGGCTACACCTTC
NA	TRBV27	NA	TRBJ2-4	CASSSGLRRQYF	TGTGCCAGCAGTTCGGGTCTCAGGAGGCAGTACTTC
NA	TRBV9	NA	TRBJ1-2	CASSEDGQVDGYTF	TGTGCCAGCAGCGAGGACGGGCAAGTGGACGGCTACACCTTC
NA	TRBV7-9	NA	TRBJ2-5	CASRGPLVLETQYF	TGTGCCAGCAGGGGGCCTTTGGTCTTGGAGACCCAGTACTTC
NA	TRBV20-1	NA	TRBJ2-5	CSARDLGQTGTWEQYF	TGCAGTGCTAGAGATTTGGGCCAAACCGGAACTTGGGAGCAGTACTTC
TRBD1	TRBV18	NA	TRBJ2-1	CASSPNQGASSYNEQFF	TGTGCCAGCTCACCGAATCAGGGGGCCAGCTCCTACAATGAGCAGTTCTTC
TRBD2	TRBV4-2	NA	TRBJ2-7	CASSRSLAASSYEQYF	TGTGCCAGCAGCCGCAGCCTAGCGGCTAGCTCCTACGAGCAGTACTTC
TRBD2	TRBV7-2	few	TRBJ2-7	CASSLGLPWGRDSSYEQYF	TGTGCCAGCAGCTTAGGGCTACCGTGGGGGAGGGATAGCTCCTACGAGCAGTACTTC
TRBD2	TRBV5-1	NA	TRBJ2-5	CASSLVTSAYNEQYF	TGCGCCAGCAGCTTGGTCACTAGCGCTTACAATGAGCAGTACTTC
TRBD2	TRBV20-1	NA	TRBJ2-2	CSAALAGVIGELFF	TGCAGTGCTGCACTAGCGGGAGTCATCGGGGAGCTGTTTTTT